This T cell receptor (beta chain) came from a study of blood T cells in healthy people across ages. Primers used in a second PCR of roughly 6 to 12 cycles were a sample-barcoded 5' primer and a J-beta primer mix. TCRdb re-derived calls from the 5' RACE reads in MiXCR, one entry per CDR3 protein. The sample lists around 1,000,000 distinct CDR3 sequences, roughly 24% seen once, with 0.65% to 0.75% in the top ten. The sample was also linked to a second study, of T cells of mothers and their children. From that study: Related and unrelated pairs show similar thymic shaping of TCR recombination output.

What was sequenced was blood. The receptor was derived from a girl between 2 and 10 years old in good health.

The CDR3 loop is CSAREASRETQYF. The CDR3 DNA follows: TGCAGTGCTAGAGAGGCGTCGAGAGAGACCCAGTACTTC. V usage is TRBV20-1 and J usage is TRBJ2-5; no reliable D call. Germline CDR1 and CDR2: DFQATT and SNEGSKA (reference sequence). CDR3 length: 13 residues. V was cut by 0 bases and J by 4 bases, with 9 bases left in between.